This TCR beta chain was sequenced in a study of spatial heterogeneity in lung cancer. Every TCR cDNA molecule bore its own unique molecular identifier. From the 5' RACE reads, TCRdb called clonotypes with MiXCR, one entry per CDR3 protein. The top ten clones hold approximately 2.9% of a sample with approximately 52,000 distinct CDR3 sequences, around 7% of them seen once. Time point here: sample taken at primary tumor resection. Sequencing of whole RNA from tumor, nontumor lung or frozen PBMC involved no sorting. The sequence derives from a female donor with early-stage non-small cell lung cancer. The specimen comprised PBMCs, sampled at surgery.

The CDR3 region is CASSTITEAFF. CDR3 DNA: TGTGCCAGCAGCACAATTACTGAAGCTTTCTTT. This chain joins TRBV6-5 and TRBJ1-1; no clear D. The CDR3 is 11 residues long. Trimming stripped 6 bases from V and 5 bases from J, with 7 bases between. Germline V CDR1 and CDR2: MNHEY, SVGAGI.